The present T cell receptor (beta chain) was sequenced within a study of blood T cell repertoires in COVID-19. As for the study in general: Sources were T cells, B-cell-depleted T cells, or PBMCs; the material itself was cDNA or gDNA.

This table comes from immunoSEQ multiplex PCR, and its TCRdb copy is limited to in-frame clones, with some not included. The sample includes 30,000 or so clones, 80% to 90% seen only once; the top ten take about a sixth. Trimming removed 3 bases at V and 8 bases at J, with 10 bases between. CDR1 and CDR2 from the germline V gene are SEHNR and FQNEAQ (reference sequence). The CDR3 consists of 13 residues. The specimen sequenced was peripheral blood. The rearrangement links TRBV7-9 to TRBJ1-4, with D perhaps matching TRBD1 (6 bases). The receptor was isolated from an elderly man with acute or convalescent COVID-19. This CDR3 reads CASSFARGEKLFF. The CDR3 DNA is TGTGCCAGCAGCTTTGCCAGGGGAGAAAAACTGTTTTTT.